These 8 T cell receptor beta chains were all obtained from the same sample, sequenced in a study of neurological immune-mediated disorders. TCRdb reprocessed the 5' RACE reads via MiXCR and lists one record per CDR3 protein. The data show some 100,000 distinct CDR3 sequences, with less than 15% seen just once and 5% held by the top ten. As for time point: longitudinal time-point 2. Input material: PBMCs. The receptors were sampled from a female donor with HTLV-1-associated myelopathy (HAM/TSP).

This clonotype has a count of ten or more. The chain is built from TRBV4-1 and TRBJ2-7; D might be TRBD2 (6 bases). Trimming shortened V by 0 bases and J by 2 bases, and 11 bases separated the two germline ends. Looked up from germline, CDR1 is MGHRA and CDR2 is YSYEKL. The CDR3 is 15 residues long. The DNA for the CDR3 is TGCGCCAGCAGCCAAGAAGGAGGAGGGCCCTACGAGCAGTACTTC. Protein product: CASSQEGGGPYEQYF.

The sample holds many counts of this clonotype. V gene TRBV5-1 combines with J gene TRBJ2-2, with 8 bases identical to TRBD1. J lost 3 bases, V lost 1 base, and 20 bases had no gene match. The CDR3 has 21 residues. CDR1 is SGHRS and CDR2 is YFSETQ in the germline V gene. CDR3 residues: CASSLLGQALRGMIDTGELFF. The CDR3 DNA sequence: TGCGCCAGCAGCTTGCTGGGACAGGCTCTCAGGGGAATGATCGACACCGGGGAGCTGTTTTTT.

This clonotype was counted many times. This chain joins TRBV6-5 and TRBJ1-4, with 10 positions matching TRBD1. The V and J ends lost 0 bases and 1 base, in that order; junction bases with no gene match: 5. Germline assignment: CDR1 MNHEY and CDR2 SVGAGI. CDR3 length: 18 residues. The chain's CDR3 is CASSYSDRGNLTNEKLFF. The CDR3 nucleotides are TGTGCCAGCAGTTACTCGGACAGGGGGAACTTAACTAATGAAAAACTGTTTTTT.

There are many counts of this clonotype. The V call is TRBV2, the J call TRBJ1-2; 9 nucleotides agree with TRBD1. The V and J ends lost 4 bases and 2 bases, in that order; junction bases with no gene match: 8. Germline CDR1 reads SNHLY; CDR2 reads FYNNEI. The CDR3 consists of 16 residues. The chain's CDR3 is CASSVSDRGANYGYTF. The CDR3 DNA is TGTGCCAGCAGTGTTTCGGACAGGGGAGCCAACTATGGCTACACCTTC.

Ten or more counts support this clonotype. The chain couples TRBV25-1 to TRBJ2-5, with 7 nucleotides matching TRBD1. Germline V gene sequence: CDR1 MGHDK, CDR2 SYGVNS. The CDR3 totals 15 residues. Trimming removed 6 bases from V and 2 bases from J; junction bases left unmatched: 9. The CDR3 DNA reads TGTGCCAGCAGCGAAGGGGGCGTACTTCAAGAGACCCAGTACTTC. Protein: CASSEGGVLQETQYF. Complete variable domain (other parts from reference TRBV25-1 and TRBJ2-5): EADIYQTPRYLVIGTGKKITLECSQTMGHDKMYWYQQDPGMELHLIHYSYGVNSTEKGDLSSESTVSRIRTEHFPLTLESARPSHTSQYLCASSEGGVLQETQYFGPGTRLLVL.

This clonotype has a count of ten or more. The genes are TRBV10-2 and TRBJ1-5; no definite D call. Between the trimmed V and J ends, which lost 6 bases and 9 bases, there was a span of 18 bases. This CDR3 is built from 14 residues. Germline V gene sequence: CDR1 WSHSY, CDR2 SAAADI. CDR3 nucleotides: TGCGCCAGCAGCGACCCCCGGGCTCTCGGGCCCCAGCATTTT. Translated, it gives CASSDPRALGPQHF.

Turning to this clonotype: This may be a read error, as it is one base from a much larger clone. The chain uses TRBV5-1 and TRBJ2-7; D possibly matches TRBD1 or TRBD2 (5 bases each). Trimming cost V 0 bases and J 5 bases, with 15 bases left between them. The length of the CDR3 is 15 residues. Germline V lookup: CDR1 SGHRS, CDR2 YFSETQ. CDR3 sequence (DNA): TGCGCCAGCAGCTTGGTAACGGGACGGAGCGACGAGCAGTACTTC. It is translated as CASSLVTGRSDEQYF.

The rearrangement joins TRBV2 to TRBJ1-6; TRBD1 might be the D (6 bases). The germline V gene has CDR1 SNHLY and CDR2 FYNNEI. The CDR3 is 15 amino acids. V was shortened by 2 bases and J by 8 bases, with 13 bases between the two germline ends. The CDR3 nucleotides are TGTGCCAGCAGTGAAATAGGGGGTGGGGATTCACCCCTCCACTTT. Its translation is CASSEIGGGDSPLHF.